The 24 T cell receptor beta chains given below trace back to one sample, sequenced in a study of shared clonotypes between healthy human individuals. TCRdb's table, derived via immunoSEQ multiplex PCR, lists solely in-frame clones and lacks some. The repertoire holds around 2,000,000 clones, with about 95% as singletons. Terminally differentiated effector memory CD45RA+ cells were excluded by CCR7 positive selection of CD45RO-negative cells. The material sequenced was naive CD8+ T cells sorted from blood. The receptor set was obtained from a young man in good health.

The chain employs TRBV4-1 and TRBJ2-5; D possibly matches TRBD1 or TRBD2 (5 bases each). The DNA end is more similar to TRBJ2-7, so the J call may be wrong. CDR3 size: 14 residues. Germline lookup yields CDR1 MGHRA and CDR2 YSYEKL. The DNA for the CDR3 is TGCGCCAGCAGCCAAGCCGGGGCTAAATACGAGCAGTACTTC. It translates to CASSQAGAKYEQYF.

This rearrangement joins TRBV11-2 to TRBJ2-7, with unresolved D. The germline V and J ends were trimmed by 2 bases and 5 bases, with 7 bases remaining between them. The CDR3 runs 12 residues. Germline CDR1 and CDR2: SGHAT and FQNNGV. CDR3 sequence (DNA): TGTGCCAGCAGCTTAAGGCCGGACGAGCAGTACTTC. Protein product: CASSLRPDEQYF. The full variable domain, its missing parts supplied by reference TRBV11-2 and TRBJ2-7, is EAGVAQSPRYKIIEKRQSVAFWCNPISGHATLYWYQQILGQGPKLLIQFQNNGVVDDSQLPKDRFSAERLKGVDSTLKIQPAKLEDSAVYLCASSLRPDEQYFGPGTRLTVT.

The rearrangement joins TRBV19 to TRBJ2-3; 9 nucleotides match TRBD2. This CDR3 region has 15 residues. The ends lost 4 bases at V and 4 bases at J; junction bases unmatched: 6. CDR1 is LNHDA and CDR2 is SQIVND in the germline V gene (reference sequence). DNA for the CDR3: TGTGCCAGTAGTAACCTAGCGGGGACTCCAGATACGCAGTATTTT. Protein product: CASSNLAGTPDTQYF.

Points on this clone: This same CDR3 is encoded by further DNA sequences in the sample. This chain connects TRBV5-4 to TRBJ2-7; 7 bases map to TRBD2. Germline V gene lookup returns CDR1 SGHNT and CDR2 YYREEE (reference sequence). V shed 2 bases and J 0 bases; nucleotides not matched to a gene: 2. This CDR3 is 14 amino acids long. The CDR3 coding sequence is TGTGCCAGCAGCTTCGGCGGGAGCTCCTACGAGCAGTACTTC. Its protein is CASSFGGSSYEQYF.

V usage is TRBV11-2 and J usage is TRBJ2-1; TRBD1 agrees at 8 bases. The V gene's germline CDR1 is SGHAT and CDR2 FQNNGV. This CDR3 is 16 amino acids long. V dropped 6 bases and J dropped 8; count of bases not matched to a gene: 15. The CDR3 loop reads CASRPGQGKLADEQFF. For the CDR3, the DNA is TGTGCCAGCAGACCCGGACAGGGCAAATTGGCGGATGAGCAGTTCTTC.

Of note for this clone: Other DNA sequences in the same sample also yield this CDR3. This chain uses TRBV9 with TRBJ2-3, with D perhaps matching TRBD2 (6 bases). V lost 0 bases to trimming and J lost 2 bases, with 10 bases between them. Germline CDR1 is SGDLS and CDR2 is YYNGEE. The CDR3 contains 15 residues. The DNA for the CDR3 is TGTGCCAGCAGCGTAGTTAGCGGTGACACAGATACGCAGTATTTT. The encoded protein is CASSVVSGDTDTQYF.

This clone came up once. The rearrangement joins TRBV27 to TRBJ1-5; D is unresolved. The length of the CDR3 is 17 residues. Germline CDR1 reads MNHEY; CDR2 reads SMNVEV (reference sequence). Deletions cut 3 bases from V and 5 bases from J, with 20 bases between. The CDR3 region has the DNA TGTGCCAGCAGTTTCGATCCCCCCACGGAAGGTGATCAGCCCCAGCATTTT. Translation: CASSFDPPTEGDQPQHF.

The rearrangement links TRBV25-1 to TRBJ2-3; D not certain. Looked up from germline, CDR1 is MGHDK and CDR2 is SYGVNS. This CDR3 spans 14 amino acids. The V end lost 0 bases, the J end lost 3 bases, and 7 bases lay between the germline ends. This chain's CDR3 is CASSEYAATDTQYF. CDR3 bases: TGTGCCAGCAGTGAATACGCTGCGACAGATACGCAGTATTTT.

The chain employs TRBV7-2 and TRBJ2-7; no clear D gene. The germline V gene has CDR1 SGHTA and CDR2 FQGNSA. The CDR3 length is 13 residues. Deletions cut 2 bases from V and 4 bases from J, with 9 bases between. This chain's CDR3 is CASSLLTEYEQYF. CDR3 in DNA: TGTGCCAGCAGCTTATTAACGGAATACGAGCAGTACTTC. The whole variable domain, remainder taken from reference TRBV7-2 and TRBJ2-7, is GAGVSQSPSNKVTEKGKDVELRCDPISGHTALYWYRQSLGQGLEFLIYFQGNSAPDKSGLPSDRFSAERTGGSVSTLTIQRTQQEDSAVYLCASSLLTEYEQYFGPGTRLTVT.

The chain's CDR3 is CASSYYTGQGAVYTF. Here the CDR3 DNA reads TGTGCCAGCAGTTACTACACCGGACAGGGGGCCGTCTACACCTTC. The V and J genes are TRBV6-5 and TRBJ1-2; TRBD1 aligns across 11 bases. Germline CDR1 is MNHEY and CDR2 is SVGAGI. This CDR3 contains 15 residues. V shed 1 base, J shed 10 bases, and the junction held 8 bases outside the gene matches.

The chain has TRBV12-5 and TRBJ2-1; 7 bases fit TRBD1. The CDR3 consists of 13 residues. With V trimmed by 1 base and J by 8 bases, 2 bases remained unmatched. The germline V gene encodes CDR1 LGHNT and CDR2 FRNRAP. CDR3 protein: CASGLGQGHEQFF. In DNA form, the CDR3 reads TGTGCTAGTGGTTTGGGACAGGGTCATGAGCAGTTCTTC.

This rearrangement joins TRBV10-3 to TRBJ2-2, with a possible D match to TRBD1 (5 bases). The V gene lost 7 bases and the J gene lost 2 bases, with 14 bases spanning the gap. Looked up from germline, CDR1 is ENHRY and CDR2 is SYGVKD. CDR3 length: 15 residues. CDR3 sequence: CAIMGQAVNTGELFF. CDR3 sequence (DNA): TGTGCCATCATGGGGCAGGCGGTTAACACCGGGGAGCTGTTTTTT.

The chain has TRBV30 and TRBJ1-6; TRBD1 matches at 10 bases. Germline CDR1 is GTSNPN and CDR2 is SVGIG (reference sequence). V lost 6 bases to trimming and J lost 10 bases; unmatched junction nucleotides: 9. The CDR3 totals 14 residues. The CDR3 coding sequence is TGTGCCTGCCTGGGGGCGGGACAGGGGTCACCCCTCCACTTT. Translating gives CACLGAGQGSPLHF.

J is TRBJ1-2 and V is TRBV4-1; 7 bases are shared with TRBD1. The CDR3 is 13 residues long. The ends lost 8 bases at V and 4 bases at J; junction bases unmatched: 7. Germline loops: CDR1 MGHRA, CDR2 YSYEKL. CDR3 sequence reads: CASGKQGTYGYTF. As DNA, the CDR3 is TGCGCCAGCGGAAAACAGGGGACCTATGGCTACACCTTC.

The chain links TRBV28 to TRBJ2-2; D remains unclear. V was clipped by 3 bases and J by 4 bases, with 15 bases between them. This CDR3 has 16 residues. CDR1 and CDR2 from the germline V gene are MDHEN and SYDVKM. CDR3 nucleotides: TGTGCCAGCAGTTTCGGTCTATACGATCTCACCGGGGAGCTGTTTTTT. Translated: CASSFGLYDLTGELFF.

Regarding this clone: The identical CDR3 is also encoded by other nucleotide sequences in the sample. The chain links TRBV6-6 to TRBJ2-1; the D is unclear. Trimming cost V 6 bases and J 10 bases, with 10 bases left between them. The CDR3 has 11 residues. CDR1 MNHNY and CDR2 SVGAGI come from the germline V gene (reference sequence). The CDR3 DNA reads as TGTGCCAGCAGCTACCCGGACGAGCAGTTCTTC. The encoded protein is CASSYPDEQFF.

The chain couples TRBV6-1 to TRBJ2-7; D ambiguous. Germline V CDR1 and CDR2: MNHNS, SASEGT. The CDR3 runs 18 residues. Trimming removed 1 base from V and 4 bases from J, with 23 bases in between. CDR3 amino acids: CASSEVGVGWMVSYEQYF. The DNA for the CDR3 is TGTGCCAGCAGTGAAGTCGGCGTTGGCTGGATGGTTTCGTACGAGCAGTACTTC.

The V gene is TRBV6-5, the J gene TRBJ1-3, with no clear D. The CDR3 consists of 13 residues. Trimming removed 5 bases from V and 0 bases from J, with 5 bases in between. Germline-derived CDR1 and CDR2 are MNHEY and SVGAGI. DNA for the CDR3: TGTGCCAGCAGTATGGTCTCTGGAAACACCATATATTTT. Protein product: CASSMVSGNTIYF.

The chain carries TRBV27 and TRBJ2-3; no firm D call. The germline V gene encodes CDR1 MNHEY and CDR2 SMNVEV (reference sequence). V gave up 3 bases and J gave up 0 bases, with 7 bases separating them. This CDR3 region has 14 residues. The DNA of the CDR3 is TGTGCCAGCAGTTTCCTATTGAGCACAGATACGCAGTATTTT. It encodes CASSFLLSTDTQYF.

V usage is TRBV6-1 and J usage is TRBJ2-7; D possibly corresponds to TRBD2 (5 bases). Germline V gene sequence: CDR1 MNHNS, CDR2 SASEGT. This CDR3 is built from 15 residues. V was shortened by 4 bases and J by 4 bases, with 17 bases between the two germline ends. The DNA for the CDR3 is TGTGCCAGCAGTGCTAGCCTCCGGGCGCAGTACGAGCAGTACTTC. Its protein is CASSASLRAQYEQYF.

This chain connects TRBV10-2 to TRBJ1-2; TRBD1 is a possible D gene (5 bases). Trimming cost V 5 bases and J 8 bases, with 21 bases left between them. The germline CDR1 and CDR2 sequences are WSHSY and SAAADI. There are 15 residues in the CDR3. CDR3 coding DNA: TGCGCCAGCAGTCTTTCGAGGGACGGGGCAGGCGGCTACACCTTC. Translation gives CASSLSRDGAGGYTF.

The CDR3 nucleotides read TGTGCCAGCAGCCAAGATCTCATGCACGAGCAGTACTTC. Protein: CASSQDLMHEQYF. The V and J genes are TRBV14 and TRBJ2-7; D gene uncertain. The V gene's germline CDR1 is SGHDN and CDR2 FVKESK. The length of the CDR3 is 13 residues. V gave up 0 bases and J gave up 5 bases, with 8 bases separating them.

This clone occurred once. This chain connects TRBV19 to TRBJ2-2, with a weak D call TRBD1 (5 bases). Germline CDR1 reads LNHDA; CDR2 reads SQIVND (reference sequence). The CDR3 contains 13 residues. V was cut by 6 bases and J by 3 bases, with 8 bases left in between. CDR3 nucleotide sequence: TGTGCCAGTAGGCCCAGGGACACCGGGGAGCTGTTTTTT. Its protein is CASRPRDTGELFF.

The chain employs TRBV27 and TRBJ1-6; D possibly corresponds to TRBD1 (6 bases). The CDR3 covers 14 residues. V was trimmed by 5 bases and J by 10 bases, leaving 15 bases between them. Germline lookup yields CDR1 MNHEY and CDR2 SMNVEV (reference sequence). The CDR3 DNA sequence: TGTGCCAGCAGTACACTAGGAGGACAGTCACCCCTCCACTTT. This encodes CASSTLGGQSPLHF.